Following are 29 T cell receptor beta chains from one sample sequenced in a study of regulatory T cells in long-lasting Graves disease. Noted time point: newly diagnosed GD, antithyroid drugs for less than 3 months. Researchers made the TCR library from RNA that was extracted from PBMCs. Assembly of TCR beta libraries relied on iRepertoire HTBI primers together with Arm-PCR of CDR3 regions. TCRdb recomputed calls from the multiplex PCR reads with MiXCR, one row per CDR3 protein. The sample holds 300,000 to 400,000 distinct CDR3 sequences, 15% to 19% seen once. The sample consisted of peripheral blood mononuclear cells (PBMCs), taken at new diagnosis, from a patient treated with antithyroid drugs. The receptor source for this set is a female donor with Graves disease.

The chain couples TRBV11-2 to TRBJ2-5, with D tentatively TRBD1 or TRBD2 (5 bases each). Germline lookup yields CDR1 SGHAT and CDR2 FQNNGV. V lost 0 bases to trimming and J lost 5 bases, with 13 bases between them. The CDR3 totals 15 residues. The CDR3 DNA follows: TGTGCCAGCAGCTTAGAACTAGTCGGGGCGGAGACCCAGTACTTC. Translated: CASSLELVGAETQYF.

At least ten counts were recorded for this clonotype. The rearrangement links TRBV7-9 to TRBJ2-7; no firm D call. V lost 5 bases and J 1 base, leaving 9 bases between the germline ends. The CDR3 is 13 residues long. Per the germline V gene, CDR1 is SEHNR and CDR2 is FQNEAQ (reference sequence). This chain's CDR3 is CASSAPYSYEQYF. The CDR3 nucleotides read TGTGCCAGCAGCGCTCCATATTCCTACGAGCAGTACTTC.

A remark on this clonotype: It may be a read error: a sequence one base away is much more abundant. The V gene is TRBV6-5, the J gene TRBJ1-5; D unresolved. With 4 bases removed from V and 4 bases from J, the gap between germline ends came to 8 bases. Germline V gene data show CDR1 as MNHEY and CDR2 as SVGAGI. The CDR3 consists of 13 residues. The CDR3 region has the DNA TGTGCCAGCAGTTTAATCACGAATCAGCCCCAGCATTTT. Amino acids: CASSLITNQPQHF.

This clonotype was seen a few times. J is TRBJ2-5 and V is TRBV18, with 8 bases aligning to TRBD1. Trimming cost V 1 base and J 4 bases; bases outside gene matches: 2. Looked up from germline, CDR1 is KGHSH and CDR2 is LQKENI. This CDR3 comprises 14 residues. The CDR3 is CASSPRTGRETQYF. In DNA, the CDR3 is TGTGCCAGCTCACCACGGACAGGGAGAGAGACCCAGTACTTC. The complete variable domain, with remaining parts taken from reference TRBV18 and TRBJ2-5, reads NAGVMQNPRHLVRRRGQEARLRCSPMKGHSHVYWYRQLPEEGLKFMVYLQKENIIDESGMPKERFSAEFPKEGPSILRIQQVVRGDSAAYFCASSPRTGRETQYFGPGTRLLVL.

A word on this clonotype: The junction differs from germline at one of its ends, possibly a read error. The rearrangement uses TRBV11-2 and TRBJ2-1, with 11 bases that match TRBD2. The CDR3 extends over 24 amino acids. CDR1 and CDR2 (germline): SGHAT, FQNNGV. CDR3 amino acids: CASSPTGFYVPGTSGRNSYNEQFF. In nucleotides, the CDR3 is TGCGCCAGCAGCCCGACAGGGTTTTATGTCCCGGGGACTAGCGGAAGAAACTCCTACAATGAGCAGTTCTTC.

About this clonotype: It may be a read error: a sequence one base away is much more abundant. The chain recombines TRBV2 with TRBJ1-4; no clear D. This CDR3 has 12 residues. V was cut by 0 bases and J by 8 bases, with 4 bases left in between. Germline lookup yields CDR1 SNHLY and CDR2 FYNNEI. The CDR3: CASSEADEKLFF. CDR3 in DNA: TGTGCCAGCAGTGAAGCGGACGAAAAACTGTTTTTT.

The V call is TRBV30, the J call TRBJ1-1; D is ambiguous. Looked up from germline, CDR1 is GTSNPN and CDR2 is SVGIG (reference sequence). This CDR3 spans 13 amino acids. The V end lost 2 bases, the J end lost 5 bases, and 12 bases lay between the germline ends. The CDR3 region has the DNA TGTGCCTGGAGTATCGCGGGAAGAACTGAAGCTTTCTTT. As protein: CAWSIAGRTEAFF.

CDR3: CSASPYQGSQETQYF. For the CDR3, the DNA is TGCAGTGCGTCACCGTACCAGGGATCCCAAGAGACCCAGTACTTC. V gene TRBV20-1 combines with J gene TRBJ2-5, with D tentatively TRBD1 (5 bases). This CDR3 spans 15 amino acids. Germline V gene sequence: CDR1 DFQATT, CDR2 SNEGSKA (reference sequence). Trimming stripped 6 bases from V and 1 base from J, with 18 bases between.

The table lists this clonotype with many counts. The J gene is TRBJ1-1, the V gene TRBV25-1; TRBD1 agrees at 9 bases. Germline V gene sequence: CDR1 MGHDK, CDR2 SYGVNS. This CDR3 has 14 amino acids. V lost 7 bases and J lost 1; bases outside the gene matches: 4. CDR3 sequence reads: CASTPGQGNTEAFF. CDR3 coding DNA: TGTGCCAGCACCCCGGGACAGGGGAACACTGAAGCTTTCTTT. The entire variable domain, with the rest obtained from reference TRBV25-1 and TRBJ1-1, is as follows: EADIYQTPRYLVIGTGKKITLECSQTMGHDKMYWYQQDPGMELHLIHYSYGVNSTEKGDLSSESTVSRIRTEHFPLTLESARPSHTSQYLCASTPGQGNTEAFFGQGTRLTVV.

Notes on this clonotype: This sequence may be a read error, since a much larger clone differs from it by one base. This chain joins TRBV30 and TRBJ2-1, with 7 nucleotides matching TRBD2. The DNA matches TRBJ2-7 better at its end, which makes the J call doubtful. The CDR3 runs 16 residues. The germline V gene encodes CDR1 GTSNPN and CDR2 SVGIG (reference sequence). CDR3 residues: CAWSLGEGTTYNEQYF. The CDR3 coding sequence is TGTGCCTGGAGTTTGGGGGAGGGTACAACCTACAATGAGCAGTACTTC.

Many counts were recorded for this clonotype. The chain carries TRBV19 and TRBJ1-1; D call uncertain. Germline lookup yields CDR1 LNHDA and CDR2 SQIVND (reference sequence). CDR3 length: 12 residues. Trimming took 5 bases from V and 3 from J, leaving 7 bases between them. In DNA, the CDR3 is TGTGCCAGTAGTTATTCAGACACTGAAGCTTTCTTT. Protein: CASSYSDTEAFF.

This clonotype showed up many times. The chain joins TRBV27 to TRBJ2-1, with D possibly TRBD1 on 6 matching bases. This CDR3 region has 17 residues. CDR1 is MNHEY, CDR2 SMNVEV, per germline (reference sequence). V dropped 0 bases and J dropped 7 bases, with 19 bases sitting between them. The CDR3 coding sequence is TGTGCCAGCAGTTTATCCTTATCAGCTAGGGGGTTGAATGAGCAGTTCTTC. Protein sequence: CASSLSLSARGLNEQFF.

Only a few counts were recorded for this clonotype. The gene calls are TRBV4-1 and TRBJ1-4; 7 nucleotides match TRBD1. With V trimmed by 2 bases and J by 5 bases, 5 bases remained unmatched. Germline V gene lookup returns CDR1 MGHRA and CDR2 YSYEKL. This CDR3 contains 15 residues. CDR3 bases: TGCGCCAGCAGCCAAATACAGGGGTCGAATGAAAAACTGTTTTTT. Amino acid sequence: CASSQIQGSNEKLFF.

The sample holds many counts of this clonotype. The chain joins TRBV5-4 to TRBJ1-2; tentative D call: TRBD1 (5 bases). Trimming removed 1 base at V and 1 base at J, with 11 bases between. CDR3 size: 15 residues. Germline V gives CDR1 SGHNT, CDR2 YYREEE (reference sequence). The CDR3 nucleotides are TGTGCCAGCAGCTTGCGGGCAGGGTTTAACTATGGCTACACCTTC. This gives the protein CASSLRAGFNYGYTF.

Many counts were recorded for this clonotype. The chain uses TRBV5-5 and TRBJ1-1; no firm D call. In germline, CDR1 is SGHKS, CDR2 YYEKEE (reference sequence). V was pared by 2 bases and J by 2 bases, with 10 bases between. The CDR3 is 14 amino acids. CDR3 sequence reads: CASSFRSSNTEAFF. The CDR3 nucleotides are TGTGCCAGCAGCTTCCGGTCTAGTAACACTGAAGCTTTCTTT.

This clonotype was recorded a few times. The chain is built from TRBV5-8 and TRBJ2-2; 7 bases are shared with TRBD2. V shed 1 base and J 1 base; nucleotides not matched to a gene: 4. This CDR3 is 16 amino acids long. Germline V gene lookup returns CDR1 SGHTS and CDR2 YDEGEE. In DNA form, the CDR3 reads TGTGCCAGCAGCTTGTTAACGGGAGGGAACACCGGGGAGCTGTTTTTT. Protein product: CASSLLTGGNTGELFF. Drawing the rest from reference TRBV5-8 and TRBJ2-2, the complete variable domain is EAGVTQSPTHLIKTRGQQATLRCSPISGHTSVYWYQQALGLGLQFLLWYDEGEERNRGNFPPRFSGRQFPNYSSELNVNALELEDSALYLCASSLLTGGNTGELFFGEGSRLTVL.

This clonotype was observed at least ten times. This chain links TRBV7-8 with TRBJ1-2; D perhaps matches TRBD1 (5 bases). The V end lost 4 bases, the J end lost 0 bases, and 12 bases lay between the germline ends. This CDR3 is built from 15 residues. Germline lookup yields CDR1 SGHVS and CDR2 FQNEAQ. CDR3 nucleotide sequence: TGTGCCAGCAGCTCCGGGACCCCCTCTAACTATGGCTACACCTTC. Encoded protein: CASSSGTPSNYGYTF.

This clonotype has at least ten counts. The chain is built from TRBV12-3 or TRBV12-4 and TRBJ1-4, with D possibly matching TRBD1 (5 bases). V was clipped by 3 bases and J by 7 bases, with 15 bases between them. This CDR3 comprises 15 residues. The CDR3 DNA is TGTGCCAGCAGTTTTGTAGGTTACAGGATTGAAAAACTGTTTTTT. Translated, it gives CASSFVGYRIEKLFF.

There are many counts of this clonotype. V and J are TRBV18 and TRBJ1-1; possibly TRBD1 for D (5 bases). This CDR3 has 14 residues. Germline V lookup: CDR1 KGHSH, CDR2 LQKENI. Trimming cost V 3 bases and J 0 bases, with 8 bases left between them. The CDR3 DNA is TGTGCCAGCTCACCTCAGGACATGAACACTGAAGCTTTCTTT. Translated, it gives CASSPQDMNTEAFF.

This clonotype was observed at least ten times. V gene TRBV7-9 combines with J gene TRBJ2-7; a possible D gene is TRBD1 (5 bases). This CDR3 spans 13 amino acids. Germline V gene data show CDR1 as SEHNR and CDR2 as FQNEAQ (reference sequence). The V gene lost 4 bases and the J gene lost 3 bases, with 10 bases spanning the gap. CDR3 in DNA: TGTGCCAGCAGCTCGACAGTTCACTACGAGCAGTACTTC. It specifies CASSSTVHYEQYF.

The table lists this clonotype with many counts. The CDR3 bases are TGTGCCAGCAAAGACGGACAGCTCGAAAATCAGCCCCAGCATTTT. Protein product: CASKDGQLENQPQHF. V gene TRBV12-3 or TRBV12-4 combines with J gene TRBJ1-5, with D possibly TRBD1 on 6 matching bases. The CDR3 is 15 residues long. Trimming took off 7 bases at V and 4 bases at J, with 17 bases between the two ends.

The table lists this clonotype with many counts. The chain joins TRBV12-3 or TRBV12-4 to TRBJ2-5; 9 bases align to TRBD1. This CDR3 has 16 residues. The CDR3 sequence: CGSQDRGLFRGETQYF. As DNA, the CDR3 is TGTGGATCCCAGGACAGGGGCCTATTCCGGGGGGAGACCCAGTACTTC.

This clonotype was seen ten or more times. This chain joins TRBV12-3 or TRBV12-4 and TRBJ1-1; tentative D call: TRBD1 (5 bases). V dropped 1 base and J dropped 5 bases, with 11 bases sitting between them. This CDR3 has 14 amino acids. CDR3 DNA sequence: TGTGCCAGCAGTTTAGAGGGGCGTCGGACTGAAGCTTTCTTT. Encoded protein: CASSLEGRRTEAFF.

This clonotype has at least ten counts. The V call is TRBV6-5, the J call TRBJ2-7; TRBD2 aligns across 9 bases. This CDR3 region has 16 residues. Trimming removed 0 bases from V and 1 base from J; junction bases left unmatched: 4. The germline gives CDR1 MNHEY, CDR2 SVGAGI. The CDR3 DNA reads as TGTGCCAGCAGTTACTCGTCTAGCGGGATTTCCTACGAGCAGTACTTC. This translates into CASSYSSSGISYEQYF.

This clonotype was counted many times. The chain carries TRBV2 and TRBJ1-2; D may be TRBD1 (6 bases). CDR1 SNHLY and CDR2 FYNNEI come from the germline V gene. This CDR3 is 12 amino acids long. Trimming removed 7 bases from V and 6 bases from J, with 12 bases in between. The CDR3 DNA follows: TGTGCCAGCAAAGAGGGGGTAAATGGCTACACCTTC. Translating it yields CASKEGVNGYTF.

This sequence joins TRBV7-3 and TRBJ2-1; 11 bases fit TRBD2. CDR3 size: 19 residues. Trimming took 2 bases from V and 5 from J; bases not matched to a gene: 14. Germline lookup yields CDR1 SGHTA and CDR2 FQGTGA. This CDR3 reads CASSLWGLAGGSRDNEQFF. Written as DNA, the CDR3 is TGTGCCAGCAGCTTATGGGGGCTAGCGGGAGGATCACGCGACAATGAGCAGTTCTTC.

About this clonotype: This may be a read error: a much more frequent sequence differs by one nucleotide. This chain's CDR3 is CASMRDRGRLLDYNEQFF. The CDR3 DNA reads as TGTGCCAGCATGAGGGACAGGGGGCGCCTCCTTGATTACAATGAGCAGTTCTTC. The chain joins TRBV12-3 or TRBV12-4 to TRBJ2-5, with 12 nucleotides matching TRBD1. The end of the DNA is better explained by TRBJ2-1, so the J call may be wrong. The CDR3 is 18 amino acids.

At least ten counts were recorded for this clonotype. The rearrangement links TRBV6-2 or TRBV6-3 to TRBJ2-1, with 9 bases identical to TRBD2. This CDR3 has 19 amino acids. The ends lost 2 bases at V and 3 bases at J; junction bases unmatched: 14. CDR1 is MNHEY and CDR2 is SVGEGT in the germline V gene. The CDR3 DNA sequence: TGTGCCAGCAGTTACCTAATAAGTGGGACTAGCAGCCGCTACAATGAGCAGTTCTTC. This gives the protein CASSYLISGTSSRYNEQFF.

This clonotype was recorded many times. The chain couples TRBV6-2 or TRBV6-3 to TRBJ1-2, with a tentative D call TRBD1 (6 bases). V lost 7 bases and J lost 8, with 14 bases in between. The CDR3 covers 12 residues. CDR1 and CDR2 (germline): MNHEY, SVGEGT. CDR3 coding DNA: TGTGCCAGCAAAGAGACAGGCAGGGGCTACACCTTC. Amino acids: CASKETGRGYTF.